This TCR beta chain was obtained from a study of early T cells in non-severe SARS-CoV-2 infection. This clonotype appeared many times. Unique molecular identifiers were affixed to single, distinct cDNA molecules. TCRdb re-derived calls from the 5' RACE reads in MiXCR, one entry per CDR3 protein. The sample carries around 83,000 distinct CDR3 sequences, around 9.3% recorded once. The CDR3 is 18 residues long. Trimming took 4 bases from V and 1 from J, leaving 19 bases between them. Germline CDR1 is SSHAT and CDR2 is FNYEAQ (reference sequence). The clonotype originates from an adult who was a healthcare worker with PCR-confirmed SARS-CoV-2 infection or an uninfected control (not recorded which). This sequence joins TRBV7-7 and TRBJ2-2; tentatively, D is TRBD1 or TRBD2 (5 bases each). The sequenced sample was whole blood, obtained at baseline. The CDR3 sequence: CASSSTLLRDGNTGELFF. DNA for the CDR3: TGTGCCAGCAGCTCCACCCTTTTACGGGACGGGAACACCGGGGAGCTGTTTTTT. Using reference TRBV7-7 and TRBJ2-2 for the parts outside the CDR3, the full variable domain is GAGVSQSPRYKVTKRGQDVTLRCDPISSHATLYWYQQALGQGPEFLTYFNYEAQPDKSGLPSDRFSAERPEGSISTLTIQRTEQRDSAMYRCASSSTLLRDGNTGELFFGEGSRLTVL.